This T cell receptor (beta chain) was recorded in a study of CD8+CD57+ T cells in acquired aplastic anemia. Study overall: Mean DNA quantity obtained from sorted CD4+ and CD8+ cells was 3 to 3.5 ug. General study points: With respect to CD8+ Simpson's diversity, patients and controls did not differ significantly. Common to patients and controls were twenty-nine CD8+ CDR3 sequences.

Concerning this clonotype itself: Its matching antigen is unknown.

TCR beta VDJ and CDR3 profiling used genomic DNA as template. TCRdb analysed the reads with MiXCR anew, one entry per CDR3 protein. The sample includes around 400,000 distinct CDR3 sequences, 65% to 75% of them seen just once. Germline CDR1 and CDR2: SGHRS and YFSETQ. V lost 0 bases and J 7 bases, leaving 13 bases between the germline ends. The CDR3 consists of 14 residues. The rearrangement uses TRBV5-1 and TRBJ2-5, with a possible D match to TRBD2 (6 bases). The clonotype originates from a human donor in good health, serving as a control. Sequenced material: sorted CD4+, CD8+, or CD8+CD57+ T cells (not recorded which) from PBMCs. The CDR3 is CASSLVAVTPTQYF. CDR3 in DNA: TGCGCCAGCAGCTTGGTAGCGGTTACTCCGACCCAGTACTTC.